There are a few counts of the clone carrying this T cell receptor beta chain. Its target is unknown. MiXCR, run by TCRdb on the reads, gives a single entry per CDR3 protein. The top ten hold approximately 2.9% of the sample, which has over 150,000 distinct CDR3 sequences, about 21% seen once. The CDR3 runs 15 residues. The ends lost 2 bases at V and 3 bases at J; junction bases unmatched: 4. Germline CDR1 reads LGHNA; CDR2 reads YSLEER. These data are taken from a study of T cell repertoires in cytomegalovirus infection. The study, taken as a whole, reports: Summed frequency of shared TCR beta families picked out CMV carriers who also had the relevant HLA.

The TCR originated in a human donor in good health (CMV status not recorded). Some clones in this sample may be carry-over from other donors' samples. This rearrangement joins TRBV4-3 to TRBJ2-7, with 10 bases lining up with TRBD2. Sample: PBMCs. The CDR3 spells CASSQTLAGVYEQYF. In nucleotides, the CDR3 is TGCGCCAGCAGCCAAACCCTAGCGGGAGTCTACGAGCAGTACTTC.